This T cell receptor beta chain was found in a study of T cell responses to AZD1222 COVID-19 vaccine. A word on this clone: What it binds is not known.

Whole-study findings and limits: The study sampled repertoires only after the peak T cell response.

TCRdb keeps only in-frame clones here, not all; method: immunoSEQ multiplex PCR. Of some 130,000 clones in the sample, approximately 90% were seen once. The CDR3 is 16 residues long. Germline V lookup: CDR1 SGDLS, CDR2 YYNGEE. V was clipped by 4 bases and J by 3 bases; unmatched bases: 8. The sequence was obtained from an adult in good health. The rearrangement joins TRBV9 to TRBJ1-5; the match to TRBD1 covers 9 bases. The sample consisted of peripheral blood, taken on day 0 of AZD1222 vaccination. As DNA, the CDR3 is TGTGCCAGCAGCCCTGGGACAGGGTTTTCCAATCAGCCCCAGCATTTT. Its protein product is CASSPGTGFSNQPQHF.